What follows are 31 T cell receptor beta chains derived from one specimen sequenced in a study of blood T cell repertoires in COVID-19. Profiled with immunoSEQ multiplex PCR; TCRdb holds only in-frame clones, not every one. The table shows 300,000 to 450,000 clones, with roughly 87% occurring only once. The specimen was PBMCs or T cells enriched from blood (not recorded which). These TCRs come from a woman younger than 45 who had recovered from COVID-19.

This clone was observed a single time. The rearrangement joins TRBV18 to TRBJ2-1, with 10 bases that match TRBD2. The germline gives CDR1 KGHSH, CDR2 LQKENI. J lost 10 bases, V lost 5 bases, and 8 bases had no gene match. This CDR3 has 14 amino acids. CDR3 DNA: TGTGCCAGCTCATCTAGCGGGGGCCACCGGGAGCAGTTCTTC. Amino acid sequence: CASSSSGGHREQFF.

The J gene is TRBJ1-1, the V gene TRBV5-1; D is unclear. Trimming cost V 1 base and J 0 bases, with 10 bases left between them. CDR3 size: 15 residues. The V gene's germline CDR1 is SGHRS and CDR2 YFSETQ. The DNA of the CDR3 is TGCGCCAGCAGCTTGCCGGGATTCATGAACACTGAAGCTTTCTTT. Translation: CASSLPGFMNTEAFF.

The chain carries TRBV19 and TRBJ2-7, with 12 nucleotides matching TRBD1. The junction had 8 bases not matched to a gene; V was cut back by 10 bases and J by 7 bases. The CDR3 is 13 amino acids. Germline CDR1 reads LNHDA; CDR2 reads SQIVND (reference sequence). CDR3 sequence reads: CATSGQGAREQYF. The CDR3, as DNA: TGTGCCACCTCGGGACAGGGGGCGCGTGAGCAGTACTTC. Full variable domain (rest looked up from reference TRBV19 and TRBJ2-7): DGGITQSPKYLFRKEGQNVTLSCEQNLNHDAMYWYRQDPGQGLRLIYYSQIVNDFQKGDIAEGYSVSREKKESFPLTVTSAQKNPTAFYLCATSGQGAREQYFGPGTRLTVT.

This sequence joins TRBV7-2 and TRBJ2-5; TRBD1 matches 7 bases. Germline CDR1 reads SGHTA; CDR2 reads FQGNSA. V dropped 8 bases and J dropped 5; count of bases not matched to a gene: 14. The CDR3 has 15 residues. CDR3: CASAYATGFEETQYF. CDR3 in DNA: TGTGCCAGCGCCTATGCGACAGGGTTTGAGGAGACCCAGTACTTC.

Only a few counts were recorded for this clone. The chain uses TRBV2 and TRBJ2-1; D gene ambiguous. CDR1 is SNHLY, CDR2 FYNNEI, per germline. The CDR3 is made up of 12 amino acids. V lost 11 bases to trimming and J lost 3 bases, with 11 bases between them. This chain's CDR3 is CAYGDGYNEQFF. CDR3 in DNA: TGTGCCTACGGAGACGGCTACAATGAGCAGTTCTTC.

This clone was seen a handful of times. CDR3 sequence reads: CATSRGQTPETQYF. CDR3 nucleotide sequence: TGTGCCACCAGCAGGGGACAGACCCCAGAGACCCAGTACTTC. The chain couples TRBV15 to TRBJ2-5; TRBD1 agrees at 7 bases. This CDR3 has 14 residues. Unmatched junction bases numbered 5, after V lost 3 bases and J lost 4 bases. Germline CDR1 and CDR2: LNHNV and YYDKDF (reference sequence). The full variable domain, completed using reference TRBV15 and TRBJ2-5, is DAMVIQNPRYQVTQFGKPVTLSCSQTLNHNVMYWYQQKSSQAPKLLFHYYDKDFNNEADTPDNFQSRRPNTSFCFLDIRSPGLGDTAMYLCATSRGQTPETQYFGPGTRLLVL.

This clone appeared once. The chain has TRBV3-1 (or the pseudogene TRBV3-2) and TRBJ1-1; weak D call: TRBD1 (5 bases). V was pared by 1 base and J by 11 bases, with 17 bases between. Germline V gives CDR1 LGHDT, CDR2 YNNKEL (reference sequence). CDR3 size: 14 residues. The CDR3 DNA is TGTGCCAGCAGCCAAGGGCAGGGAGGGGTGTACGCTTTCTTT. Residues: CASSQGQGGVYAFF.

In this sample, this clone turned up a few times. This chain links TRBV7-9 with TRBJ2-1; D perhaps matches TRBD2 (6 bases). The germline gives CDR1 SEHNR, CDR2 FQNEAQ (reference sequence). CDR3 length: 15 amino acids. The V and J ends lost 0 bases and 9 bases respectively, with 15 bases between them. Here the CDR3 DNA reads TGTGCCAGCAGCTTAGCAGGGCGGGGTAGTAGTGAGCAGTTCTTC. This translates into CASSLAGRGSSEQFF.

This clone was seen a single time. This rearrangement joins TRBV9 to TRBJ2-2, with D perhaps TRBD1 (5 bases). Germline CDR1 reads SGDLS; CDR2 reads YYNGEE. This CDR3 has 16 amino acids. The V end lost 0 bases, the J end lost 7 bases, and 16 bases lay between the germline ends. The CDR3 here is CASSVGLAGWNGELFF. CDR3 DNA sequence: TGTGCCAGCAGCGTAGGATTGGCAGGGTGGAACGGGGAGCTGTTTTTT.

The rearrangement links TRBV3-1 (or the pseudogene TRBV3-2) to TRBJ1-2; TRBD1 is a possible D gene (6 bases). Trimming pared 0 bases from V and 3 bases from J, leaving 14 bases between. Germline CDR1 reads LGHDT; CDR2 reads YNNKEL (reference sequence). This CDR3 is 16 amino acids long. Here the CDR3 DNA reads TGTGCCAGCAGCCAAGAAACGGTCCCAGGGGACTATGGCTACACCTTC. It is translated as CASSQETVPGDYGYTF.

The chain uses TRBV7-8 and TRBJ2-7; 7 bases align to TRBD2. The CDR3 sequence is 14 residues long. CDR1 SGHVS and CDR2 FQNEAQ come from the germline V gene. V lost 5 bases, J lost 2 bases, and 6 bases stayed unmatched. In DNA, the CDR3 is TGTGCCAGCAGCAGGAGCGGGGAGACCTACGAGCAGTACTTC. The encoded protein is CASSRSGETYEQYF. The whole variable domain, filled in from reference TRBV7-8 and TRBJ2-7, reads GAGVSQSPRYKVAKRGQDVALRCDPISGHVSLFWYQQALGQGPEFLTYFQNEAQLDKSGLPSDRFFAERPEGSVSTLKIQRTQQEDSAVYLCASSRSGETYEQYFGPGTRLTVT.

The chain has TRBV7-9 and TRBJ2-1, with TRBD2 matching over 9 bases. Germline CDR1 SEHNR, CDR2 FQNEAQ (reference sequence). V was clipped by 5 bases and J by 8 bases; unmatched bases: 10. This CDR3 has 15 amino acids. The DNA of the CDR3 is TGTGCCAGCAGCCCCGGGACTAGCAAGGTCGATGAGCAGTTCTTC. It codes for CASSPGTSKVDEQFF.

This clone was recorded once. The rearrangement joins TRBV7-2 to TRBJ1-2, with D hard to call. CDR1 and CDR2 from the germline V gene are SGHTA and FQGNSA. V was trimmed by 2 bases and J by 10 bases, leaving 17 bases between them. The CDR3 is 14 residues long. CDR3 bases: TGTGCCAGCAGCTTATTCGCGCGGGGTATCGACTACACCTTC. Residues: CASSLFARGIDYTF.

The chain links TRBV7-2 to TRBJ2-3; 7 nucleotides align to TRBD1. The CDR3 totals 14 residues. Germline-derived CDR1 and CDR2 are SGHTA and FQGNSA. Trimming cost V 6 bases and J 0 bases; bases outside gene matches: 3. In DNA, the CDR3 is TGTGCCAGCAGGCGGACAGGCAGCACAGATACGCAGTATTTT. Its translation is CASRRTGSTDTQYF.

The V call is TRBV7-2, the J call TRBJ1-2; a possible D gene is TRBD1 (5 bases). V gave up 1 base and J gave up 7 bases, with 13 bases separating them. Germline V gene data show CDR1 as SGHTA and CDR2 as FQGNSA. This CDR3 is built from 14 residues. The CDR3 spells CASSLVGQGGGYTF. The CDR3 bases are TGTGCCAGCAGCTTAGTTGGCCAGGGTGGTGGCTACACCTTC.

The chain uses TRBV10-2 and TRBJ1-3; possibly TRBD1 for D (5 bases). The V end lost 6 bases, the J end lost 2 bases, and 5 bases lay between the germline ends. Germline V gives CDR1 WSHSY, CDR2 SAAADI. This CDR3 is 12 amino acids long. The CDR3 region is CASRQAGNTIYF. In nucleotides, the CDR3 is TGCGCCAGCAGACAGGCTGGAAACACCATATATTTT.

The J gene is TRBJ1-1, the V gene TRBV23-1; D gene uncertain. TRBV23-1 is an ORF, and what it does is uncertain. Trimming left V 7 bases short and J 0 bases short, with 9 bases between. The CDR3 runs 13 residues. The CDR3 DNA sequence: TGCGCCAGCATTAGGACTCTGAACACTGAAGCTTTCTTT. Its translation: CASIRTLNTEAFF.

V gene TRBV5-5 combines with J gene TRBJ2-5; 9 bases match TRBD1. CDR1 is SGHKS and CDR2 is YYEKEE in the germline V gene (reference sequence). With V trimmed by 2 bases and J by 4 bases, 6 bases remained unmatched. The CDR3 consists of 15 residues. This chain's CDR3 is CASSFRGQGGETQYF. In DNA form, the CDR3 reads TGTGCCAGCAGCTTCCGGGGACAGGGAGGAGAGACCCAGTACTTC. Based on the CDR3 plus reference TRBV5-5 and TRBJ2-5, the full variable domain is DAGVTQSPTHLIKTRGQQVTLRCSPISGHKSVSWYQQVLGQGPQFIFQYYEKEERGRGNFPDRFSARQFPNYSSELNVNALLLGDSALYLCASSFRGQGGETQYFGPGTRLLVL.

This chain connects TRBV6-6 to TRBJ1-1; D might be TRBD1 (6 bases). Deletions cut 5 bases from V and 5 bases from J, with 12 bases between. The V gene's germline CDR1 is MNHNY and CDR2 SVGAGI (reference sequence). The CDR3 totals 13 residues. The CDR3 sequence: CASSQTGRTEAFF. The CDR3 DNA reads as TGTGCCAGCAGTCAGACAGGTAGGACTGAAGCTTTCTTT.

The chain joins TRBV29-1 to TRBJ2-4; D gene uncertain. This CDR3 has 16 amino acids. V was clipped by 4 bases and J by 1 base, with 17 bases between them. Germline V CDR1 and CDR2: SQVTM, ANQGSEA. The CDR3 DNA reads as TGCAGCGTTGGGGTATGGAGTGGTGGGGCCAAAAACATTCAGTACTTC. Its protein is CSVGVWSGGAKNIQYF.

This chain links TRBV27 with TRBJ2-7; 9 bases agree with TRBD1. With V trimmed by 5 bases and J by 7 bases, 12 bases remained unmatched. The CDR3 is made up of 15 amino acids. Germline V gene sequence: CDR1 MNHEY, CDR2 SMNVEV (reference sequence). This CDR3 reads CASSPHRGHRTEQYF. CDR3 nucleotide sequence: TGTGCCAGCAGTCCTCACAGGGGGCATAGGACGGAGCAGTACTTC.

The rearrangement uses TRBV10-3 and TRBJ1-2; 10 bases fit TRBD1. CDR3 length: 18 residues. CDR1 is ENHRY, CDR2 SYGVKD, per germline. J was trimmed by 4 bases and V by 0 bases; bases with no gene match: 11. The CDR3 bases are TGTGCCATCAGTGAGTCGCCCAGAGGACAGGGGGGCCTCTATGGCTACACCTTC. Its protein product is CAISESPRGQGGLYGYTF.

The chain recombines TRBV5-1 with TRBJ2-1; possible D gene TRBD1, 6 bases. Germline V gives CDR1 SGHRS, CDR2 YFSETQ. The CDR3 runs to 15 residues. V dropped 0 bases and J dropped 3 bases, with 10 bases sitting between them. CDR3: CASSLVPGDYNEQFF. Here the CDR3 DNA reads TGCGCCAGCAGCTTGGTACCAGGGGACTACAATGAGCAGTTCTTC. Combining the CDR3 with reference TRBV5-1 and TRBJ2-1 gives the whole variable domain KAGVTQTPRYLIKTRGQQVTLSCSPISGHRSVSWYQQTPGQGLQFLFEYFSETQRNKGNFPGRFSGRQFSNSRSEMNVSTLELGDSALYLCASSLVPGDYNEQFFGPGTRLTVL.

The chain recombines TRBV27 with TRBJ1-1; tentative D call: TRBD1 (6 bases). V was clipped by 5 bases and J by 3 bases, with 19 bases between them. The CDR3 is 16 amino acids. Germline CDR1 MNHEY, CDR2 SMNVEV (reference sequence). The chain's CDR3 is CASSPRGGNLDTEAFF. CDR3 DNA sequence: TGTGCCAGCAGTCCCCGGGGGGGCAATTTAGACACTGAAGCTTTCTTT.

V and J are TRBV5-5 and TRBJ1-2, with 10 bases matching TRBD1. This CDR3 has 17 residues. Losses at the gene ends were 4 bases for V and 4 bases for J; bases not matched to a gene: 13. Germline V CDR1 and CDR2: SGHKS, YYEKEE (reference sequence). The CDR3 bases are TGTGCCAGCAGCCCCGGATTGACAGGGGGCTACGTCTATGGCTACACCTTC. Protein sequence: CASSPGLTGGYVYGYTF.

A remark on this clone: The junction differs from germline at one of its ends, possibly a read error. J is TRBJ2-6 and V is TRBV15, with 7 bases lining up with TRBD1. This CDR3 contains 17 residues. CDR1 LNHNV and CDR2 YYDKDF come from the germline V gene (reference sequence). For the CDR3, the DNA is TGTGCCACCAGCAGAGACTACAGGGGCTCTGGGGCCAACGTCCCGACTTTC. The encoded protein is CATSRDYRGSGANVPTF.

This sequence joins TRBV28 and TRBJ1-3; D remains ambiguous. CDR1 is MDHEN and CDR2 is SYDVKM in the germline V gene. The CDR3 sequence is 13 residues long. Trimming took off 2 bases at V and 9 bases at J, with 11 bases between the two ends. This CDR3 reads CASSLEFRGTIYF. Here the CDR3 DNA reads TGTGCCAGCAGTTTAGAGTTCCGGGGCACCATATATTTT.

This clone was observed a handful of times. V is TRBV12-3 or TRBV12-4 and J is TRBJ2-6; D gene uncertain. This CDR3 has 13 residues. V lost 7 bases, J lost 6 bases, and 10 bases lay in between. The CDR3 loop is CASTRTAANVLTF. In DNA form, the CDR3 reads TGTGCCAGCACCCGAACAGCGGCCAACGTCCTGACTTTC.

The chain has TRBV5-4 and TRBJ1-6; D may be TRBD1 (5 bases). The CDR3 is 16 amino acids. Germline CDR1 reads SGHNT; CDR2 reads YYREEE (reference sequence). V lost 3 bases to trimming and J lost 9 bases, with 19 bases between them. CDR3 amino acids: CASSWGTGSVSSPLHF. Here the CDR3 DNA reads TGTGCCAGCAGCTGGGGCACGGGCTCAGTAAGTTCACCCCTCCACTTT.

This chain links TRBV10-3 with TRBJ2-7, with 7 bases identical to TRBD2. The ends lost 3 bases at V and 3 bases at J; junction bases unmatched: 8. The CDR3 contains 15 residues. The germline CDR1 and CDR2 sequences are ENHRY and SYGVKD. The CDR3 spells CAISDRAGIGYEQYF. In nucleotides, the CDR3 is TGTGCCATCAGTGATCGAGCGGGGATCGGCTACGAGCAGTACTTC.

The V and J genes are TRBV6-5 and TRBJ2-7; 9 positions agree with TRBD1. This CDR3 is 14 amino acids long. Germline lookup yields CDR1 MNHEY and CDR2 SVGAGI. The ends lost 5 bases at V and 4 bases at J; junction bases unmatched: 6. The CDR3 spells CASSRTGEAYEQYF. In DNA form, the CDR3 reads TGTGCCAGCAGTCGGACAGGGGAAGCTTACGAGCAGTACTTC.